Sequencing of this TCR beta chain was carried out in a study of OX40 agonist ivuxolimab in advanced cancers. Looking at the study overall: Patients were over 65% male with ages roughly 23 to 85, mean roughly 55. Earlier treatment with anti-PD-1, anti-PD-L1 or anti-CTLA-4 was permitted, and around 43% had received some.

The CDR3 sequence is 16 residues long. V shed 6 bases and J shed 2 bases, with 17 bases lying between them. Looked up from germline, CDR1 is MGHRA and CDR2 is YSYEKL. Study-wide findings and caveats: Averaged across samples, CD8+ T cells carried more expanded clones than CD4+ did. By week 6 at 0.1 to 3.0 mg/kg, blood CD4+ and CD8+ T cells had expanded clonally.

Clones were sequenced by immunoSEQ multiplex PCR, and TCRdb holds only the in-frame ones, with some missing. The sample consists of roughly 72,000 clones, roughly 80% of them appearing once. Worth noting for this clone: Its antigen is not identified.

The rearrangement links TRBV4-1 to TRBJ1-3, with D perhaps TRBD1 (6 bases). This specimen consisted of CD4+ or CD8+ T cells sorted from blood, obtained in a trial of the OX40 agonist ivuxolimab. This TCR was recovered from an adult with an advanced solid tumor such as melanoma, head and neck, liver or kidney cancer. CDR3: CASSLFSGTTGNTIYF. CDR3 nucleotides: TGCGCCAGCAGTCTCTTCTCCGGGACAACTGGAAACACCATATATTTT.